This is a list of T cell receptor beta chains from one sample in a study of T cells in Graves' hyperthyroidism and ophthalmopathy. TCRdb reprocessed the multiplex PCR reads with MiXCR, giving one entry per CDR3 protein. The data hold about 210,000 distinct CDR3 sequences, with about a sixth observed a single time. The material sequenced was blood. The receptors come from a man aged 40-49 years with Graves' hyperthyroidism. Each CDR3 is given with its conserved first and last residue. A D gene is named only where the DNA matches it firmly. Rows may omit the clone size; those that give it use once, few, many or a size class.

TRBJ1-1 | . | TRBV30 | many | CAWGEAFF | TGTGCCTGGGGGGAAGCTTTCTTT
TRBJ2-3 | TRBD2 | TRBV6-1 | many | CASSSPASGGGRDTQYF | TGTGCCAGCAGTTCCCCTGCTAGCGGGGGGGGGAGAGATACGCAGTATTTT
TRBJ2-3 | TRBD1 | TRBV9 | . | CASSLEGAREDTQYF | TGTGCCAGCAGCCTAGAGGGGGCCAGGGAAGATACGCAGTATTTT
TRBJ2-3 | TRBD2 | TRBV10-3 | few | CASQSGTRAILTDTQYF | TGTGCCAGCCAATCCGGGACTAGAGCGATACTCACAGATACGCAGTATTTT
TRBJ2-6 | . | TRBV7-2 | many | CASSLVGTLSGANVLTF | TGTGCCAGCAGCTTAGTGGGCACGCTCTCTGGGGCCAACGTCCTGACTTTC
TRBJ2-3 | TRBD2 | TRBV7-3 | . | CASSRLAGWPDTQYF | TGTGCCAGCAGCCGACTAGCGGGCTGGCCAGATACGCAGTATTTT
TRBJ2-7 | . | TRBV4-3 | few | CASSRTVGADEQYF | TGCGCCAGCAGCCGAACAGTGGGAGCGGACGAGCAGTACTTC
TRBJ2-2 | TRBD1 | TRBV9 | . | CASSVGQGTGELFF | TGTGCCAGCAGCGTGGGACAGGGAACCGGGGAGCTGTTTTTT
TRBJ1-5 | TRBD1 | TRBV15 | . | CATSSDRQGASNQPQHF | TGTGCCACCAGCAGCGACCGACAGGGGGCTAGCAATCAGCCCCAGCATTTT
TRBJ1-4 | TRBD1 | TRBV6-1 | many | CASSSTGGTNEKLFF | TGTGCCAGCAGTTCCACAGGGGGAACTAATGAAAAACTGTTTTTT
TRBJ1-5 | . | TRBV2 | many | CASSLRQGVNQPQHF | TGTGCCAGCAGTTTAAGGCAGGGAGTCAATCAGCCCCAGCATTTT
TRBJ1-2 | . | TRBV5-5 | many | CASSPGLGGIGYGYTF | TGTGCCAGCAGCCCGGGTCTTGGGGGGATCGGCTATGGCTACACCTTC
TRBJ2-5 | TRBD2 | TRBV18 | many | CASSRTSGAYQETQYF | TGTGCCAGCTCACGCACTAGCGGGGCATACCAAGAGACCCAGTACTTC
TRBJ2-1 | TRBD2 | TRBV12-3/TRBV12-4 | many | CASSSPGTSGGPSSYNEQFF | TGTGCCAGCAGTAGTCCCGGGACTAGCGGGGGGCCTAGCTCCTACAATGAGCAGTTCTTC
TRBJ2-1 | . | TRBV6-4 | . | CASPAFQGDEQFF | TGTGCCAGCCCAGCTTTTCAGGGCGATGAGCAGTTCTTC
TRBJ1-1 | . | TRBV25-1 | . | CASSEYGGTSTEAFF | TGTGCCAGCAGTGAATACGGGGGTACGTCCACTGAAGCTTTCTTT
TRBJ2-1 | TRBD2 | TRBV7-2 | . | CASSTAGRGVYNEQFF | TGTGCCAGCAGCACCGCGGGGCGGGGGGTTTACAATGAGCAGTTCTTC
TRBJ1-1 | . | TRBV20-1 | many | CSANFVAEAFF | TGCAGTGCTAATTTCGTCGCTGAAGCTTTCTTT
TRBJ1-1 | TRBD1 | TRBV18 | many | CASSPGQGANTEAFF | TGTGCCAGCTCACCGGGACAGGGGGCTAACACTGAAGCTTTCTTT
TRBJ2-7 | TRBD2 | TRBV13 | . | CASSFFGTSGTYEQYF | TGTGCCAGCAGCTTCTTCGGGACTAGCGGTACCTACGAGCAGTACTTC
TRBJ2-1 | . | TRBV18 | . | CASSPPDNEQFF | TGTGCCAGCTCACCACCAGACAATGAGCAGTTCTTC
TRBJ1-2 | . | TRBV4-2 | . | CASSQSSRGGGYTF | TGTGCCAGCAGCCAATCAAGCAGGGGTGGCGGCTACACCTTC
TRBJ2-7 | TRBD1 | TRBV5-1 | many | CASSLMTGDNEQYF | TGCGCCAGCAGCTTGATGACAGGGGACAACGAGCAGTACTTC
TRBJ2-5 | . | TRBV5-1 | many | CASSSLLQRGETQYF | TGCGCCAGCAGCTCCCTTCTCCAGCGAGGCGAGACCCAGTACTTC
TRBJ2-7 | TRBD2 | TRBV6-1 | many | CASRSFRGGLDEQYF | TGTGCCAGCAGATCCTTCCGGGGGGGCCTGGACGAGCAGTACTTC
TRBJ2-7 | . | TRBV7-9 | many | CASSLGAGPYEQYF | TGTGCCAGCAGCTTGGGGGCAGGACCCTACGAGCAGTACTTC
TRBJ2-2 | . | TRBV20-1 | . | CSARTRVSTGELFF | TGCAGTGCCCGTACTAGGGTGAGCACCGGGGAGCTGTTTTTT
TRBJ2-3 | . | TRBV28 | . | CASSDYRGPAGDTQYF | TGTGCCAGCAGTGACTACAGGGGCCCGGCGGGGGATACGCAGTATTTT
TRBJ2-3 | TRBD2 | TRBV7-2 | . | CASREGLASSDTQYF | TGTGCCAGCAGGGAGGGACTAGCCTCGTCAGATACGCAGTATTTT
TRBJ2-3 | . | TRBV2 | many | CASRRGGGTDTQYF | TGTGCCAGCAGGAGAGGGGGTGGCACAGATACGCAGTATTTT
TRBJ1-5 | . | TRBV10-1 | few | CASSEGEDNQPQHF | TGCGCCAGTAGTGAGGGGGAAGACAATCAGCCCCAGCATTTT
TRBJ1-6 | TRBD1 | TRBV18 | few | CASSPSQGALGSPLHF | TGTGCCAGCTCACCATCACAGGGGGCGCTCGGTTCACCCCTCCACTTT
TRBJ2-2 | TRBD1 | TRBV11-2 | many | CASSPRPGQGYTGELFF | TGTGCCAGCAGCCCTCGACCGGGACAGGGGTACACCGGGGAGCTGTTTTTT
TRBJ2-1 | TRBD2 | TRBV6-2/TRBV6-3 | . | CASSLSSGGAYEQFF | TGTGCCAGCAGTTTGTCTAGCGGGGGGGCGTATGAGCAGTTCTTC
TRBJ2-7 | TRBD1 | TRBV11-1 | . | CASSPRDRVLNEQYF | TGTGCCAGCAGCCCCCGGGACAGGGTTCTTAACGAGCAGTACTTC
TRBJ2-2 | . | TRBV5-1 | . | CASSFNDGELFF | TGCGCCAGCAGCTTCAATGACGGGGAGCTGTTTTTT
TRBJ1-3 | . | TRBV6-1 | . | CATQDEGNTIYF | TGTGCCACCCAGGACGAAGGAAACACCATATATTTT
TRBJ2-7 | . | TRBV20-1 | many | CSAKPPIRRSSYEQYF | TGCAGTGCTAAGCCACCTATCAGGAGAAGCTCCTACGAGCAGTACTTC
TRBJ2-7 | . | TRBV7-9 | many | CASSLAGVYEQYF | TGTGCCAGCAGCTTGGCAGGGGTATACGAGCAGTACTTC
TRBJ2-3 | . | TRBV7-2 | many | CASNPFGGASTDTQYF | TGTGCCAGCAACCCCTTTGGCGGGGCAAGCACAGATACGCAGTATTTT
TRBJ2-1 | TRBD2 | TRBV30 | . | CALHSRLAGNLFF | TGTGCCCTGCATTCGAGACTAGCGGGAAATCTGTTCTTC
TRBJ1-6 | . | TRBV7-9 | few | CASSLQGVNSPLHF | TGTGCCAGCAGCTTACAAGGGGTGAATTCACCCCTCCACTTT
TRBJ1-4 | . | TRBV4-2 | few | CASSQAPGYELFF | TGTGCCAGCAGCCAGGCCCCAGGGTATGAACTGTTTTTT
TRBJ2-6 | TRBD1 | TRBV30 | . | CAWRPGTGGFAGANVLTF | TGTGCCTGGAGACCAGGGACAGGGGGGTTTGCTGGGGCCAACGTCCTGACTTTC
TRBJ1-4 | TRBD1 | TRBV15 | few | CATSRTGSSNEKLFF | TGTGCCACCAGCAGGACAGGGTCCTCTAATGAAAAACTGTTTTTT
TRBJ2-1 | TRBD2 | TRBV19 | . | CASGTSDRKQFF | TGTGCCAGTGGGACTAGCGATAGAAAGCAGTTCTTC
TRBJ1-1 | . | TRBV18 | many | CASSPNMNTEAFF | TGTGCCAGCTCACCCAACATGAACACTGAAGCTTTCTTT
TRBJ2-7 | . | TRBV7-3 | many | CASSLTHAGPYEQYF | TGTGCCAGCAGCTTAACCCACGCCGGGCCCTACGAGCAGTACTTC
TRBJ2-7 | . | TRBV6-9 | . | CASSYLSGTSYEQYF | TGTGCCAGCAGTTACCTTTCCGGGACCTCCTACGAGCAGTACTTC
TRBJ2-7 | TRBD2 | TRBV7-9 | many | CASSSGLAGDYEQYF | TGTGCCAGCAGCTCCGGACTAGCGGGGGATTACGAGCAGTACTTC
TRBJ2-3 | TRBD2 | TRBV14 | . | CASSQFSGSPDTQYF | TGTGCCAGCAGCCAATTTAGCGGGAGCCCAGATACGCAGTATTTT
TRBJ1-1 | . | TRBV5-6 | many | CASSGQIQTEAFF | TGTGCCAGCAGCGGGCAAATACAAACTGAAGCTTTCTTT
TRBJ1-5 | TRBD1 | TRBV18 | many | CASSSERQGAGQPQHF | TGTGCCAGCTCATCAGAACGACAGGGGGCAGGTCAGCCCCAGCATTTT
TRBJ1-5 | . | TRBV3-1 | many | CASSQGWLSEVQPQHF | TGTGCCAGCAGCCAAGGTTGGCTCTCAGAAGTACAGCCCCAGCATTTT
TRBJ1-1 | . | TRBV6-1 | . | CATATEAFF | TGTGCCACGGCCACTGAAGCTTTCTTT